The 14 T cell receptor beta chains presented below share a single source sample, sequenced in a study of blood T cell repertoires in COVID-19. This table comes from immunoSEQ multiplex PCR, and its TCRdb copy is limited to in-frame clones, with some not included. The profile covers over 55,000 clones, with around 90% appearing a single time and 20% to 25% taken by the ten largest. Sequenced material: peripheral blood. The receptors stem from a woman aged 80 or older with COVID-19, enrolled during active disease.

The genes are TRBV30 and TRBJ2-2, with 14 bases lining up with TRBD2. V was clipped by 3 bases and J by 5 bases; unmatched bases: 5. Germline values: CDR1 GTSNPN, CDR2 SVGIG (reference sequence). The CDR3 is 16 amino acids. CDR3 nucleotides: TGTGCCTGGAGCCCCAGGACTAGCGGGGGGACCGGGGAGCTGTTTTTT. Translated, it gives CAWSPRTSGGTGELFF.

The chain carries TRBV6-4 and TRBJ1-1; unclear D gene. The CDR3 extends over 14 amino acids. Germline V gene sequence: CDR1 MRHNA, CDR2 SNTAGT. V was clipped by 6 bases and J by 3 bases, with 14 bases between them. The CDR3 DNA follows: TGTGCCAGCAGAGTCCAGGTGTGGGACACTGAAGCTTTCTTT. Amino acid sequence: CASRVQVWDTEAFF.

The chain links TRBV12-3 or TRBV12-4 to TRBJ1-1; D gene ambiguous. This CDR3 has 13 amino acids. V gave up 8 bases and J gave up 4 bases, with 14 bases separating them. This CDR3 is CASDSRGTTEAFF. The CDR3, as DNA: TGTGCCAGCGATTCCCGGGGAACCACTGAAGCTTTCTTT.

The chain's CDR3 is CASSLDPLSGANVLTF. The CDR3 DNA follows: TGTGCCAGCAGCTTAGATCCACTCTCTGGGGCCAACGTCCTGACTTTC. The V gene is TRBV7-8, the J gene TRBJ2-6, with unresolved D. Germline V gene lookup returns CDR1 SGHVS and CDR2 FQNEAQ. CDR3 length: 16 residues. Trimming took off 1 base at V and 0 bases at J, with 7 bases between the two ends.

V is TRBV30 and J is TRBJ1-5, with D possibly being TRBD1 (6 bases). Germline assignment: CDR1 GTSNPN and CDR2 SVGIG (reference sequence). The V end lost 1 base, the J end lost 6 bases, and 10 bases lay between the germline ends. The CDR3 has 13 residues. This chain's CDR3 is CAWSEGVSQPQHF. The CDR3 DNA is TGTGCCTGGAGTGAGGGGGTATCTCAGCCCCAGCATTTT.

This clone was counted a few times. The J gene is TRBJ2-7, the V gene TRBV19, with TRBD1 identical over 10 bases. CDR3 length: 17 residues. CDR1 is LNHDA, CDR2 SQIVND, per germline (reference sequence). Unmatched junction bases numbered 13, after V lost 3 bases and J lost 5 bases. CDR3 in amino acids: CASSISPPGQGRNEQYF. In nucleotides, the CDR3 is TGTGCCAGTAGTATTAGCCCCCCGGGACAGGGGAGGAACGAGCAGTACTTC. The full variable domain, with the rest looked up from reference TRBV19 and TRBJ2-7, is DGGITQSPKYLFRKEGQNVTLSCEQNLNHDAMYWYRQDPGQGLRLIYYSQIVNDFQKGDIAEGYSVSREKKESFPLTVTSAQKNPTAFYLCASSISPPGQGRNEQYFGPGTRLTVT.

The V and J genes are TRBV12-3 or TRBV12-4 and TRBJ1-1; 9 nucleotides match TRBD1. CDR3 length equals 11 residues. J lost 10 bases, V lost 6 bases, and 3 bases had no gene match. The CDR3: CASSKTGGAFF. CDR3 sequence (DNA): TGTGCCAGCAGCAAGACAGGGGGAGCTTTCTTT.

This clone came up many times. The chain combines TRBV19 with TRBJ1-2; 7 bases are a match to TRBD1. V was clipped by 0 bases and J by 8 bases; unmatched bases: 12. Germline V CDR1 and CDR2: LNHDA, SQIVND (reference sequence). This CDR3 spans 16 amino acids. This CDR3 is CASSIEWTGPVGGYTF. CDR3 coding DNA: TGTGCCAGTAGTATAGAGTGGACAGGCCCCGTGGGGGGCTACACCTTC.

Turning to this clone: Being one base from a much bigger clone, this may be a read error. V gene TRBV4-2 combines with J gene TRBJ2-7, with 7 bases identical to TRBD1. Germline V CDR1 and CDR2: LGHNA, YNFKEQ. Trimming at V came to 4 bases and at J to 3 bases, leaving 0 bases not matched to a gene. There are 12 residues in the CDR3. As DNA, the CDR3 is TGTGCCAGCAGCCGACAGGGCTACGAGCAGTACTTC. It specifies CASSRQGYEQYF.

The V call is TRBV12-3 or TRBV12-4, the J call TRBJ1-1; 11 bases match TRBD1. The CDR3 spans 13 residues. The ends lost 6 bases at V and 3 bases at J; junction bases unmatched: 0. In DNA, the CDR3 is TGTGCCAGCAGGGGACAGGGGGACACTGAAGCTTTCTTT. This sequence encodes CASRGQGDTEAFF.

This clone was detected only once. The chain links TRBV4-1 to TRBJ2-1; TRBD2 agrees at 10 bases. The CDR3 has 19 residues. Trimming took 0 bases from V and 0 from J; bases not matched to a gene: 8. Per the germline V gene, CDR1 is MGHRA and CDR2 is YSYEKL. The CDR3 DNA reads as TGCGCCAGCAGCCAAGATAAGGGGAGCGGGGGGGGCTCCTACAATGAGCAGTTCTTC. Translated, it gives CASSQDKGSGGGSYNEQFF.

The chain combines TRBV5-6 with TRBJ2-1, with 7 bases lining up with TRBD1. CDR3 length equals 17 residues. V shed 4 bases, J shed 8 bases, and the junction held 18 bases outside the gene matches. Germline values: CDR1 SGHDT, CDR2 YYEEEE. CDR3 loop: CASSPIDRDFLGYEQFF. The CDR3 coding sequence is TGTGCCAGCAGCCCCATCGACAGGGATTTTTTAGGCTATGAGCAGTTCTTC. Full variable domain (remainder filled in from reference TRBV5-6 and TRBJ2-1): DAGVTQSPTHLIKTRGQQVTLRCSPKSGHDTVSWYQQALGQGPQFIFQYYEEEERQRGNFPDRFSGHQFPNYSSELNVNALLLGDSALYLCASSPIDRDFLGYEQFFGPGTRLTVL.

V gene TRBV2 combines with J gene TRBJ1-1, with 8 bases identical to TRBD1. The V gene end was trimmed by 7 bases and the J gene end by 2 bases; junction bases not matched to a gene: 15. This CDR3 is built from 17 residues. The germline V gene encodes CDR1 SNHLY and CDR2 FYNNEI. Here the CDR3 DNA reads TGTGCCAGCACTCCGGGACAGGCGATGAATGTAAACACTGAAGCTTTCTTT. As protein: CASTPGQAMNVNTEAFF.

This clone is medium-sized (0.01 to 0.1%) by share. Different DNA sequences within this sample yield the same CDR3. V usage is TRBV25-1 and J usage is TRBJ1-2; tentative D call: TRBD1 (5 bases). Germline V gives CDR1 MGHDK, CDR2 SYGVNS. CDR3 length: 14 residues. The V end lost 1 base, the J end lost 1 base, and 7 bases lay between the germline ends. CDR3 region: CASSESGDNYGYTF. The CDR3 bases are TGTGCCAGCAGTGAATCGGGGGATAACTATGGCTACACCTTC.